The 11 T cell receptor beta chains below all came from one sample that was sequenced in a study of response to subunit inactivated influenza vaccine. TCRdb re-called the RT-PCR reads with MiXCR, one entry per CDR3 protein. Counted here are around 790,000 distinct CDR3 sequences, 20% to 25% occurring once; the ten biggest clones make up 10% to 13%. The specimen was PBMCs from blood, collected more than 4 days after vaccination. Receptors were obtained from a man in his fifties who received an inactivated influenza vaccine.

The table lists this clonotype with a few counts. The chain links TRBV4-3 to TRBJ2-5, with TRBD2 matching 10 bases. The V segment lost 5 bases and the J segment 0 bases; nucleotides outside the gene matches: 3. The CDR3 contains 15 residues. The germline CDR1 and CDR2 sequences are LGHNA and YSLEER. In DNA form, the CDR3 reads TGCGCCAGCAGCAGTAGCGGGGGGCACCAAGAGACCCAGTACTTC. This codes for CASSSSGGHQETQYF.

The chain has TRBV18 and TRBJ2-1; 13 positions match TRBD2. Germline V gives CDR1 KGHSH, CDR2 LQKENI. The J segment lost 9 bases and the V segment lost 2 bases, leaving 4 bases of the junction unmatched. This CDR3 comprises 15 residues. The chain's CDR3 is CASSPWTSGSGEQFF. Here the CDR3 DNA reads TGTGCCAGCTCACCATGGACTAGCGGGAGCGGTGAGCAGTTCTTC.

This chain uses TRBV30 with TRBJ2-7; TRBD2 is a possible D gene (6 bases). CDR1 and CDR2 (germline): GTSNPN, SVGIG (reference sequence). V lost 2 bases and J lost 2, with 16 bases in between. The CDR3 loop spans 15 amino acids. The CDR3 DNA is TGTGCCTGGAGTAAGGGTGGGACGGGGGCCTACGAGCAGTACTTC. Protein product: CAWSKGGTGAYEQYF.

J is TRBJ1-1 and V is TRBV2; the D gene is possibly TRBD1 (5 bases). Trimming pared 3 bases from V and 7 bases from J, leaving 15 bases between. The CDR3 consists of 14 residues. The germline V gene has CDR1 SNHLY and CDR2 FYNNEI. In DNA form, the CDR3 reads TGTGCCAGCAGTGAGGGACCAACAGGACTTGAAGCTTTCTTT. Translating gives CASSEGPTGLEAFF.

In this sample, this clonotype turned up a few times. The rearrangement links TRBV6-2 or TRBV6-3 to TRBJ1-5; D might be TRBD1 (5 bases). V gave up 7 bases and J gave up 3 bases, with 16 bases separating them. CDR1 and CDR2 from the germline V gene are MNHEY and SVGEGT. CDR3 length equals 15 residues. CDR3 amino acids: CASTADRDFNQPQHF. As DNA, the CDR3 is TGTGCCAGCACCGCCGACAGAGACTTCAATCAGCCCCAGCATTTT.

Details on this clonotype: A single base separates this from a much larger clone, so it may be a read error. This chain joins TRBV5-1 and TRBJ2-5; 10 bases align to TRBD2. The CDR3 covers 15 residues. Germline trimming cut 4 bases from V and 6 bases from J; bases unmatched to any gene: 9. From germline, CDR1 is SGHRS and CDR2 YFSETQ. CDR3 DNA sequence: TGCGCCAGCAGCAAACTAGCGGGAAGGCCCAAGACCCAGTACTTC. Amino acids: CASSKLAGRPKTQYF.

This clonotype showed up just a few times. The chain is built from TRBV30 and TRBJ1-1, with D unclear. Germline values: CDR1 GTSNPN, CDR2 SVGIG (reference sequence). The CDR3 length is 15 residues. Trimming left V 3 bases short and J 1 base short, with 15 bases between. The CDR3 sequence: CAWSEPRRWNTEAFF. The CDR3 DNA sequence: TGTGCCTGGAGCGAACCCAGGAGGTGGAACACTGAAGCTTTCTTT.

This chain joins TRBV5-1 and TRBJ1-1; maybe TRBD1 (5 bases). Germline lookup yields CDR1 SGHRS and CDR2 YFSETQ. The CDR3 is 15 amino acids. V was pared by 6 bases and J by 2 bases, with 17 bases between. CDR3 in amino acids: CASNKEGLSNTEAFF. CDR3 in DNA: TGCGCCAGCAATAAAGAGGGGCTTTCCAACACTGAAGCTTTCTTT.

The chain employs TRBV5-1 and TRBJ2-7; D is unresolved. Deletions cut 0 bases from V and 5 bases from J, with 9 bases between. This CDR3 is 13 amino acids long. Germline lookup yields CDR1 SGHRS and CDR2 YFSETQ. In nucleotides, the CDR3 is TGCGCCAGCAGCTTGGGGGGTATGAACGAGCAGTACTTC. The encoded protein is CASSLGGMNEQYF.

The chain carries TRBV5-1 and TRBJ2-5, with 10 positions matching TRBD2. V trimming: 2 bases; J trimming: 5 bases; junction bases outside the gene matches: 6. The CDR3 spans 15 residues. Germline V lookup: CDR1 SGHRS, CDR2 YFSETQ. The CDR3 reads CASSFGSGGPETQYF. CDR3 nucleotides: TGCGCCAGCAGCTTCGGTAGCGGGGGGCCCGAGACCCAGTACTTC. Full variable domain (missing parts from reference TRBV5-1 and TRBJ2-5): KAGVTQTPRYLIKTRGQQVTLSCSPISGHRSVSWYQQTPGQGLQFLFEYFSETQRNKGNFPGRFSGRQFSNSRSEMNVSTLELGDSALYLCASSFGSGGPETQYFGPGTRLLVL.

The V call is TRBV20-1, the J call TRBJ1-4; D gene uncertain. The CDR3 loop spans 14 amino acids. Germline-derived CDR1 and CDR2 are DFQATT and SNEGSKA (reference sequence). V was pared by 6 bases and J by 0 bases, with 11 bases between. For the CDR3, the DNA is TGCAGTGCCCGTGGGGATCCAACTAATGAAAAACTGTTTTTT. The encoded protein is CSARGDPTNEKLFF.